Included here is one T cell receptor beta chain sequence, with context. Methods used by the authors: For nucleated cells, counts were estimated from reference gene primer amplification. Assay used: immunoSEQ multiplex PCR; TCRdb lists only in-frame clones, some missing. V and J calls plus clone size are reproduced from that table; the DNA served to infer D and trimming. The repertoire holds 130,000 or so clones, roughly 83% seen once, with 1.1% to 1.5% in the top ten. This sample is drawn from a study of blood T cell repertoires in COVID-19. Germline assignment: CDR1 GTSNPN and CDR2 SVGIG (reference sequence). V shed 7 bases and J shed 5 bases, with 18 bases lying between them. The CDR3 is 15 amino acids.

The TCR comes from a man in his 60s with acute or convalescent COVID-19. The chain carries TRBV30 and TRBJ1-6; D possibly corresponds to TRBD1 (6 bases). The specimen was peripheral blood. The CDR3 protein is CALDTTRGDNSPLHF. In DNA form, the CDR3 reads TGTGCCTTAGATACGACCAGGGGAGATAATTCACCCCTCCACTTT.